The 9 T cell receptor beta chains given below trace back to one sample, sequenced in a study of T-cell reconstitution after alpha-beta-depleted transplantation in children (dated by TCRdb to the mid-2010s). The library came from PCR. The sequencer was an Illumina HiSeq 2500. TCR libraries were prepared with molecular barcoding, using unique molecular identifiers to normalize TCRbeta repertoire quantification. Using fastp at Q25 and MiXCR, TCRdb reprocessed the public reads and kept productive beta chains. Rows with one shared CDR3 protein collapse into an entry with the most common genes and DNA. In this sample the table shows around 480,000 distinct CDR3 sequences, around a third of which occur a single time. The leading ten clones occupy 2% to 3% of the sample. The input for sequencing was PBMCs from the stem cell graft donor, taken from the stem cell graft. The source is a human donor who donated a stem cell graft to a child with aplastic anemia.

This clonotype was seen only a few times. This chain connects TRBV29-1 to TRBJ2-7, with 12 bases lining up with TRBD2. In germline, CDR1 is SQVTM, CDR2 ANQGSEA. The V and J ends lost 1 base and 5 bases, in that order; junction bases with no gene match: 9. The CDR3 runs 16 residues. In DNA, the CDR3 is TGCAGCGTTGAAGGGGGGGGACTAGCGGGTCCCAACGAGCAGTACTTC. Its translation is CSVEGGGLAGPNEQYF.

The chain carries TRBV10-3 and TRBJ1-1, with 7 bases aligning to TRBD1. Germline values: CDR1 ENHRY, CDR2 SYGVKD. There are 13 residues in the CDR3. V was pared by 6 bases and J by 2 bases, with 3 bases of the junction left unmatched. The CDR3 loop reads CAIRGTVNTEAFF. The CDR3 DNA follows: TGTGCCATCAGGGGGACAGTCAACACTGAAGCTTTCTTT.

This clonotype was observed a few times. The J gene is TRBJ1-1, the V gene TRBV9; a weak D match, TRBD1 (6 bases). The CDR3 covers 15 residues. With 0 bases removed from V and 1 base from J, the gap between germline ends came to 10 bases. Per germline, CDR1 SGDLS and CDR2 YYNGEE. The CDR3 spells CASSVAARGNTEAFF. CDR3 DNA: TGTGCCAGCAGCGTAGCGGCCAGGGGGAACACTGAAGCTTTCTTT.

The chain has TRBV5-4 and TRBJ2-1, with D tentatively TRBD1 (6 bases). Germline V lookup: CDR1 SGHNT, CDR2 YYREEE (reference sequence). There are 15 residues in the CDR3. V lost 1 base and J 1 base, leaving 9 bases between the germline ends. The CDR3 DNA sequence: TGTGCCAGCAGCTTGTTTCAGGGGTCCTACAATGAGCAGTTCTTC. It is translated as CASSLFQGSYNEQFF.

This clonotype was seen a handful of times. CDR3 sequence (DNA): TGCAGTGCTAGAGATTCGGGGTTTAATCAGCCCCAGCATTTT. Protein: CSARDSGFNQPQHF. V usage is TRBV20-1 and J usage is TRBJ1-5; unclear D gene. The CDR3 contains 14 residues. CDR1 is DFQATT and CDR2 is SNEGSKA in the germline V gene (reference sequence). The V end lost 0 bases, the J end lost 4 bases, and 10 bases lay between the germline ends.

A few counts support this clonotype. The chain is built from TRBV25-1 and TRBJ2-7; D ambiguous. The CDR3 is 13 residues long. The ends were cut back, 6 bases at V and 2 bases at J, with 11 bases in the middle. Germline loops: CDR1 MGHDK, CDR2 SYGVNS. CDR3 coding DNA: TGTGCCAGCAGGGAAGAGGTGACCTACGAGCAGTACTTC. It yields the protein CASREEVTYEQYF.

This clonotype has just a few counts. The junction departs from germline at one end; a sequencing error may be responsible. The chain is built from TRBV11-3 and TRBJ2-1; 11 nucleotides align to TRBD1. The CDR3 is 14 residues long. The germline gives CDR1 SGHNT, CDR2 YENEEA. The CDR3 protein is CASSERKDRGLAVF. CDR3 bases: TGTGCCAGCAGCGAAAGAAAGGACAGGGGGCTGGCGGTCTTC.

The chain uses TRBV12-3 or TRBV12-4 and TRBJ1-1; 8 bases are a match to TRBD1. Trimming removed 8 bases from V and 5 bases from J; junction bases left unmatched: 10. This CDR3 has 14 residues. The CDR3 protein is CASVKDRVRTEAFF. The CDR3 DNA reads TGTGCCAGCGTAAAGGACAGGGTGAGAACTGAAGCTTTCTTT.

The chain recombines TRBV7-8 with TRBJ2-7, with 7 nucleotides matching TRBD1. V lost 2 bases to trimming and J lost 5 bases; unmatched junction nucleotides: 9. The V gene's germline CDR1 is SGHVS and CDR2 FQNEAQ. The CDR3 has 15 residues. The DNA of the CDR3 is TGTGCCAGCAGCTTAAGGGGACAGTCTGACGACGAGCAGTACGTC. Translating it yields CASSLRGQSDDEQYV.